These 29 T cell receptor beta chains came from one sample sequenced in a study of PD-L1 blockade in urothelial cancer. Documented time point: pretreatment peripheral blood. Sequenced by immunoSEQ multiplex PCR; TCRdb stores in-frame clones only, minus some. This table has about 38,000 clones, about 85% appearing once. Sequencing was performed on PBMCs, taken around atezolizumab (anti-PD-L1) treatment. These receptors came from a man at least 80 years old with urothelial cancer.

V gene TRBV15 combines with J gene TRBJ1-1, with unresolved D. The length of the CDR3 is 16 residues. CDR1 is LNHNV, CDR2 YYDKDF, per germline (reference sequence). V was trimmed by 0 bases and J by 3 bases, leaving 14 bases between them. The CDR3 nucleotides read TGTGCCACCAGCAGAGAAGGAGGCCGCCGGGACACTGAAGCTTTCTTT. Amino acid sequence: CATSREGGRRDTEAFF.

A note on this clone: At one end, the junction sequence differs from germline, possibly due to a read error. DNA for the CDR3: TGTGCCAGCAGCTTAGACGGGGAAGCAGTCCATTTT. The encoded protein is CASSLDGEAVHF. The V call is TRBV11-3, the J call TRBJ1-1; D is unclear. This CDR3 contains 12 residues. Germline CDR1 SGHNT, CDR2 YENEEA.

The chain uses TRBV30 and TRBJ2-3; 7 bases map to TRBD1. Per germline, CDR1 GTSNPN and CDR2 SVGIG (reference sequence). The CDR3 is made up of 15 amino acids. With 0 bases clipped from V and 6 bases from J, the junction kept 9 bases outside the gene matches. The CDR3 DNA reads as TGTGCCTGGAGTGTAGGACAGGTACCGTCGGATACGCAGTATTTT. It is translated as CAWSVGQVPSDTQYF.

This sequence joins TRBV7-2 and TRBJ2-7; 12 bases are a match to TRBD2. After removal of 3 bases from V and 5 bases from J, the junction contained 8 bases not matched to a gene. Germline V lookup: CDR1 SGHTA, CDR2 FQGNSA. The CDR3 is made up of 16 amino acids. CDR3 sequence: CASSFLAGGPKNEQYF. The CDR3 coding sequence is TGTGCCAGCAGCTTCCTAGCGGGAGGGCCTAAAAACGAGCAGTACTTC.

V gene TRBV10-3 combines with J gene TRBJ2-5, with 7 bases identical to TRBD1. The junction had 3 bases not matched to a gene; V was cut back by 0 bases and J by 5 bases. The CDR3 spans 14 residues. The germline CDR1 and CDR2 sequences are ENHRY and SYGVKD. In DNA form, the CDR3 reads TGTGCCATCAGTGAGTCAGGGGGCCGGGAGACCCAGTACTTC. Translating it yields CAISESGGRETQYF.

This chain links TRBV28 with TRBJ1-2; weak D call: TRBD1 (6 bases). V lost 5 bases and J lost 8, with 15 bases in between. Germline assignment: CDR1 MDHEN and CDR2 SYDVKM. This CDR3 is 13 amino acids long. The DNA of the CDR3 is TGTGCCAGCAGTGCCACAGGGAGAGGCGGCTACACCTTC. Its translation is CASSATGRGGYTF.

The chain combines TRBV5-1 with TRBJ2-1; TRBD2 aligns across 10 bases. The CDR3 loop spans 16 amino acids. V shed 4 bases, J shed 8 bases, and the junction held 12 bases outside the gene matches. Looked up from germline, CDR1 is SGHRS and CDR2 is YFSETQ. Here the CDR3 reads CASSVSSSGSVDEQFF. The CDR3 nucleotides are TGCGCCAGCAGCGTATCTTCTAGCGGGAGCGTGGATGAGCAGTTCTTC.

V gene TRBV4-2 combines with J gene TRBJ2-1; maybe TRBD1 (5 bases). Germline CDR1 is LGHNA and CDR2 is YNFKEQ. This CDR3 spans 14 amino acids. V was clipped by 0 bases and J by 8 bases, with 11 bases between them. The CDR3 DNA sequence: TGTGCCAGCAGCCAAGAACAGGTCGGCGATGAGCAGTTCTTC. Residues: CASSQEQVGDEQFF.

CDR3 nucleotide sequence: TGTGCCAGCAGTTTTCTAGCGGGGGGTACCTACGAGCAGTACTTC. Protein sequence: CASSFLAGGTYEQYF. This rearrangement joins TRBV27 to TRBJ2-7; TRBD2 agrees at 11 bases. Trimming removed 3 bases from V and 2 bases from J; junction bases left unmatched: 3. The germline V gene has CDR1 MNHEY and CDR2 SMNVEV (reference sequence). The CDR3 is 15 amino acids.

This clone was counted between two and nine times. The V and J genes are TRBV6-6 and TRBJ1-2; D unresolved. Trimming stripped 6 bases from V and 8 bases from J, with 19 bases between. The CDR3 has 14 residues. Germline values: CDR1 MNHNY, CDR2 SVGAGI (reference sequence). In nucleotides, the CDR3 is TGTGCCAGCAGACTCATAAGCACCACCAACGGCTACACCTTC. Translating gives CASRLISTTNGYTF.

V usage is TRBV7-6 and J usage is TRBJ2-1, with a tentative D call TRBD2 (6 bases). CDR1 is SGHVS, CDR2 FNYEAQ, per germline. Between the trimmed V and J ends, which lost 5 bases and 0 bases, there was a span of 17 bases. The CDR3 totals 17 residues. CDR3 sequence: CASSPKTRPNSYNEQFF. The CDR3 nucleotides are TGTGCCAGCAGCCCGAAGACTAGGCCTAACTCCTACAATGAGCAGTTCTTC.

V is TRBV6-6 and J is TRBJ1-5; perhaps TRBD1 as D (5 bases). The CDR3 is 13 residues long. V was shortened by 6 bases and J by 3 bases, with 9 bases between the two germline ends. From germline, CDR1 is MNHNY and CDR2 SVGAGI (reference sequence). The CDR3 DNA follows: TGTGCCAGCAGAGGAGGGACCAATCAGCCCCAGCATTTT. Translation gives CASRGGTNQPQHF.

This clone was seen a few times. This chain joins TRBV11-2 and TRBJ1-1; D not certain. Trimming left V 4 bases short and J 8 bases short, with 8 bases between. The CDR3 is 11 amino acids. Germline V gene lookup returns CDR1 SGHAT and CDR2 FQNNGV. The CDR3 nucleotides are TGTGCCAGCAGCTCCAAATTCGAAGCTTTCTTT. Its translation is CASSSKFEAFF.

The genes are TRBV27 and TRBJ1-1; unclear D gene. From germline, CDR1 is MNHEY and CDR2 SMNVEV (reference sequence). The CDR3 sequence is 14 residues long. The germline V and J ends were trimmed by 6 bases and 2 bases, with 13 bases remaining between them. In DNA, the CDR3 is TGTGCCAGCAGAAAACGGGAGTCCAACACTGAAGCTTTCTTT. This translates into CASRKRESNTEAFF.

The chain recombines TRBV7-2 with TRBJ2-1; no clear D gene. The V gene's germline CDR1 is SGHTA and CDR2 FQGNSA. The CDR3 is 17 residues long. Trimming pared 1 base from V and 0 bases from J, leaving 13 bases between. The CDR3 sequence is CASSLVGGRSSYNEQFF. The CDR3 DNA follows: TGTGCCAGCAGCTTAGTCGGCGGCCGAAGCTCCTACAATGAGCAGTTCTTC.

This clone was detected a few times. This rearrangement joins TRBV4-1 to TRBJ2-7; 11 bases are shared with TRBD1. With V trimmed by 4 bases and J by 3 bases, 5 bases remained unmatched. Germline values: CDR1 MGHRA, CDR2 YSYEKL. CDR3 size: 15 residues. CDR3 nucleotide sequence: TGCGCCAGCAGCCCCCGCGGGACAGGGGGCTACGAGCAGTACTTC. This translates into CASSPRGTGGYEQYF.

This clone was counted once. This sequence joins TRBV7-2 and TRBJ2-7, with 10 bases matching TRBD2. J was trimmed by 3 bases and V by 2 bases; bases with no gene match: 4. The CDR3 has 15 residues. CDR1 is SGHTA and CDR2 is FQGNSA in the germline V gene. CDR3 in amino acids: CASSLLAGAHYEQYF. CDR3 DNA: TGTGCCAGCAGCTTACTAGCGGGAGCCCACTACGAGCAGTACTTC. The full variable domain, completed using reference TRBV7-2 and TRBJ2-7, is GAGVSQSPSNKVTEKGKDVELRCDPISGHTALYWYRQSLGQGLEFLIYFQGNSAPDKSGLPSDRFSAERTGGSVSTLTIQRTQQEDSAVYLCASSLLAGAHYEQYFGPGTRLTVT.

This rearrangement joins TRBV5-1 to TRBJ2-7; tentative D call: TRBD2 (5 bases). This CDR3 contains 15 residues. Between the trimmed V and J ends, which lost 0 bases and 1 base, there was a span of 11 bases. Germline V gene lookup returns CDR1 SGHRS and CDR2 YFSETQ. The CDR3 DNA reads as TGCGCCAGCAGCTTGGTTCGCGGGTATTCCTACGAGCAGTACTTC. This sequence encodes CASSLVRGYSYEQYF.

The chain couples TRBV27 to TRBJ2-1; D is possibly TRBD2 (6 bases). Germline V gene data show CDR1 as MNHEY and CDR2 as SMNVEV (reference sequence). V was pared by 5 bases and J by 7 bases, with 9 bases between. This CDR3 has 12 amino acids. The CDR3, as DNA: TGTGCCAGCAGTCCCGGGGGAAATGAGCAGTTCTTC. It yields the protein CASSPGGNEQFF.

The chain combines TRBV10-1 with TRBJ2-4; 9 bases line up with TRBD2. Germline V lookup: CDR1 WNHNN, CDR2 SYGVQD (reference sequence). The CDR3 spans 16 residues. The ends lost 6 bases at V and 1 base at J; junction bases unmatched: 7. The CDR3 nucleotides are TGCGCCAGCAGCCCCGGGAGCGGGAGGGCCAAAAACATTCAGTACTTC. As protein: CASSPGSGRAKNIQYF.

The chain employs TRBV5-4 and TRBJ2-1, with TRBD2 matching over 13 bases. From germline, CDR1 is SGHNT and CDR2 YYREEE (reference sequence). V lost 4 bases to trimming and J lost 10 bases; unmatched junction nucleotides: 8. The CDR3 has 15 amino acids. CDR3 residues: CASSPGLAGDGEQFF. The CDR3 region has the DNA TGTGCCAGCAGCCCCGGACTAGCGGGAGATGGGGAGCAGTTCTTC. The entire variable domain, with the rest obtained from reference TRBV5-4 and TRBJ2-1, is as follows: ETGVTQSPTHLIKTRGQQVTLRCSSQSGHNTVSWYQQALGQGPQFIFQYYREEENGRGNFPPRFSGLQFPNYSSELNVNALELDDSALYLCASSPGLAGDGEQFFGPGTRLTVL.

In its sample, this clone was seen once. The chain uses TRBV10-2 and TRBJ2-2; unclear D gene. The V end was cut by 9 bases, the J end by 3 bases, with 5 bases between. The CDR3 loop spans 11 amino acids. The germline V gene encodes CDR1 WSHSY and CDR2 SAAADI. The CDR3 sequence is CASGHTGELFF. The CDR3 DNA follows: TGCGCCAGTGGCCACACCGGGGAGCTGTTTTTT.

The chain joins TRBV6-5 to TRBJ2-2; 7 nucleotides match TRBD1. The J segment lost 1 base and the V segment lost 6 bases, leaving 5 bases of the junction unmatched. This CDR3 is 15 amino acids long. CDR1 is MNHEY, CDR2 SVGAGI, per germline. CDR3 sequence (DNA): TGTGCCAGCAGAAGAGGGGGCAAGAACACCGGGGAGCTGTTTTTT. Translation gives CASRRGGKNTGELFF.

The chain combines TRBV16 with TRBJ2-7; 7 positions agree with TRBD1. Per germline, CDR1 KGHSY and CDR2 FQNENV. J lost 2 bases, V lost 7 bases, and 11 bases had no gene match. This CDR3 spans 15 amino acids. CDR3 DNA sequence: TGTGCCAGCACCTCCAGGACAGGATTAGCCTACGAGCAGTACTTC. Translating gives CASTSRTGLAYEQYF.

The V call is TRBV5-1, the J call TRBJ2-7; TRBD1 might be the D (5 bases). V was shortened by 2 bases and J by 5 bases, with 17 bases between the two germline ends. The CDR3 sequence is 15 residues long. Per germline, CDR1 SGHRS and CDR2 YFSETQ. The CDR3 protein is CASSLLLQGSDEQYF. Here the CDR3 DNA reads TGCGCCAGCAGCTTATTACTGCAGGGATCTGACGAGCAGTACTTC.

The V call is TRBV7-2, the J call TRBJ2-1; D perhaps matches TRBD2 (6 bases). V was shortened by 8 bases and J by 8 bases, with 28 bases between the two germline ends. The germline V gene has CDR1 SGHTA and CDR2 FQGNSA. The CDR3 length is 17 residues. This CDR3 is CASGMSRTSSLGDEQFF. The CDR3 DNA reads as TGTGCCAGCGGCATGAGTAGAACTAGCAGCCTGGGGGATGAGCAGTTCTTC.

This chain links TRBV7-9 with TRBJ1-1, with D perhaps matching TRBD1 (6 bases). Germline loops: CDR1 SEHNR, CDR2 FQNEAQ (reference sequence). Trimming removed 5 bases at V and 1 base at J, with 14 bases between. This CDR3 is 15 amino acids long. CDR3 bases: TGTGCCAGCAGCCCGTCTGGGACACCGAACACTGAAGCTTTCTTT. Translated: CASSPSGTPNTEAFF. Filled out from reference TRBV7-9 and TRBJ1-1, the complete variable domain reads DTGVSQNPRHKITKRGQNVTFRCDPISEHNRLYWYRQTLGQGPEFLTYFQNEAQLEKSRLLSDRFSAERPKGSFSTLEIQRTEQGDSAMYLCASSPSGTPNTEAFFGQGTRLTVV.

This rearrangement joins TRBV11-3 to TRBJ2-1, with D maybe TRBD2 (5 bases). Germline loops: CDR1 SGHNT, CDR2 YENEEA. Trimming cost V 0 bases and J 7 bases, with 10 bases left between them. The CDR3 has 14 residues. CDR3 sequence (DNA): TGTGCCAGCAGCTTAGAGGGAGTGGGAAATGAGCAGTTCTTC. This gives the protein CASSLEGVGNEQFF.

The V gene is TRBV7-2, the J gene TRBJ2-2; tentatively, D is TRBD2 (5 bases). There are 15 residues in the CDR3. Germline assignment: CDR1 SGHTA and CDR2 FQGNSA. Trimming stripped 1 base from V and 6 bases from J, with 12 bases between. CDR3 nucleotide sequence: TGTGCCAGCAGCTTAGTCAACGGGGTCCCCGGGGAGCTGTTTTTT. Translated, it gives CASSLVNGVPGELFF.